This T cell receptor (beta chain) emerged from a study of blood T cell repertoires in COVID-19. Study information: The cDNA or gDNA used as material had been derived from T cells, B-cell-depleted T cells, or PBMCs.

Per the original methods: Amplifying reference gene primers gave estimates of nucleated cell counts. Profiling relied on immunoSEQ multiplex PCR, and the TCRdb table lists in-frame clones only, not all of them. V and J calls and clone size are as listed in that table; D and trimming were resolved from the DNA. The sample records some 130,000 clones, about 72% being singletons. In germline, CDR1 is LNHDA, CDR2 SQIVND (reference sequence). J was trimmed by 0 bases and V by 8 bases; bases with no gene match: 4. The CDR3 loop spans 13 amino acids. This TCR was recovered from a man between 60 and 70 years old who had recovered from COVID-19. The V and J genes are TRBV19 and TRBJ2-7; 7 nucleotides line up with TRBD1. The sequenced material came from peripheral blood. CDR3 sequence: CASGTAYSYEQYF. Written as DNA, the CDR3 is TGTGCCAGTGGGACAGCGTACTCCTACGAGCAGTACTTC.